This TCR beta chain comes out of a study of blood T cell repertoires in COVID-19. Looking at the study overall: Sites in the United States, Italy and Spain provided acute and convalescent COVID-19 samples. PBMCs, B-cell-depleted T cells, or T cells provided the cDNA or gDNA that made up the material.

This table comes from immunoSEQ multiplex PCR, and its TCRdb copy is limited to in-frame clones, with some not included. The sample consists of just over 250,000 clones, 80% to 90% of them appearing once. Of note for this clone: Mismatch with germline at one junction end may stem from a read error.

Assignment of participants to cohorts was predicated upon participant-reported clinical history. CDR3 length: 14 residues. CDR1 and CDR2 (germline): SGHRS, YFSETQ. This receptor was obtained from a young man with acute COVID-19. This rearrangement joins TRBV5-1 to TRBJ2-3; no firm D call. Sequenced input: PBMCs or T cells enriched from blood (not recorded which). CDR3 in amino acids: CASSMTRNTDTQYF. CDR3 DNA sequence: TGTGCCAGCAGCATGACAAGAAACACAGATACGCAGTATTTT.